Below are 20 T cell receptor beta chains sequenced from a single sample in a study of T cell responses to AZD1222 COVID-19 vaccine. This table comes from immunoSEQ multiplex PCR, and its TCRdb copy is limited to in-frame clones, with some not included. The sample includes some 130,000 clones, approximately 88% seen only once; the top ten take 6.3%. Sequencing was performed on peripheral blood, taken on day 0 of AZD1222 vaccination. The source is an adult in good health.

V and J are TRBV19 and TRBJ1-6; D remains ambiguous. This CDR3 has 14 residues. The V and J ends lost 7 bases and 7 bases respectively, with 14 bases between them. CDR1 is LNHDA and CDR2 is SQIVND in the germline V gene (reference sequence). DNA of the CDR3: TGTGCCAGTACCTACGGGCAGAGAAATTCACCCCTCCACTTT. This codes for CASTYGQRNSPLHF.

The CDR3 DNA sequence: TGTGCCAGCAGCCAAGTCCCCCAAGTTGAAAAACTGTTTTTT. Encoded protein: CASSQVPQVEKLFF. The V and J genes are TRBV3-1 (or the pseudogene TRBV3-2) and TRBJ1-4; no clear D gene. This CDR3 spans 14 amino acids. Deletions cut 1 base from V and 7 bases from J, with 10 bases between. Looked up from germline, CDR1 is LGHDT and CDR2 is YNNKEL (reference sequence).

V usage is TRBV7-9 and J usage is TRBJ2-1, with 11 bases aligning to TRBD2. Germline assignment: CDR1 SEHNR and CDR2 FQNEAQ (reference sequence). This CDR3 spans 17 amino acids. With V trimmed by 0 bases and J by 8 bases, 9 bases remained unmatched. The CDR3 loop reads CASSLALAGGLKDEQFF. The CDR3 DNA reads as TGTGCCAGCAGCTTAGCGCTAGCGGGGGGCCTCAAGGATGAGCAGTTCTTC.

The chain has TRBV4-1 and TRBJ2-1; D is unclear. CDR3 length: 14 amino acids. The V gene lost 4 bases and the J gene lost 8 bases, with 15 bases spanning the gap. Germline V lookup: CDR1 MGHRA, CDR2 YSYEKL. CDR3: CASSLGSVFYEQFF. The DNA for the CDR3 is TGCGCCAGCAGCCTAGGATCCGTCTTCTATGAGCAGTTCTTC.

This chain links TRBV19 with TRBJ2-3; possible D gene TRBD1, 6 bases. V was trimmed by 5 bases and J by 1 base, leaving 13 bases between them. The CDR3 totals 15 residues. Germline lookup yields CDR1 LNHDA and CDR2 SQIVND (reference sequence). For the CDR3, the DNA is TGTGCCAGTAGTCTGGATGAGGGGGGCACAGATACGCAGTATTTT. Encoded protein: CASSLDEGGTDTQYF.

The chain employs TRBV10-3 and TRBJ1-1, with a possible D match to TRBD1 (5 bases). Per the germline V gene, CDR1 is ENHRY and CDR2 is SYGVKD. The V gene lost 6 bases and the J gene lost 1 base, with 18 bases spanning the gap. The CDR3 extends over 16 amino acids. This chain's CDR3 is CAISAQRGLTNTEAFF. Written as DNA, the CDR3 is TGTGCCATCAGCGCCCAGCGGGGGTTGACGAACACTGAAGCTTTCTTT.

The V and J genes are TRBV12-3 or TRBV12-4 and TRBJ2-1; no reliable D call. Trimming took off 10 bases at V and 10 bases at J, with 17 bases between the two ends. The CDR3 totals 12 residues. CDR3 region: CATSFFSAEQFF. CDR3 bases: TGTGCCACCTCATTCTTTTCTGCGGAGCAGTTCTTC.

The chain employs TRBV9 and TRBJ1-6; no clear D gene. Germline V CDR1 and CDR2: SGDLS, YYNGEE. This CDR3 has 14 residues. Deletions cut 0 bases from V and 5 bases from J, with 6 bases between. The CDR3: CASSVGEHNSPLHF. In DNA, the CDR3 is TGTGCCAGCAGCGTAGGGGAACATAATTCACCCCTCCACTTT. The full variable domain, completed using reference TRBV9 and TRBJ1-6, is DSGVTQTPKHLITATGQRVTLRCSPRSGDLSVYWYQQSLDQGLQFLIQYYNGEERAKGNILERFSAQQFPDLHSELNLSSLELGDSALYFCASSVGEHNSPLHFGNGTRLTVT.

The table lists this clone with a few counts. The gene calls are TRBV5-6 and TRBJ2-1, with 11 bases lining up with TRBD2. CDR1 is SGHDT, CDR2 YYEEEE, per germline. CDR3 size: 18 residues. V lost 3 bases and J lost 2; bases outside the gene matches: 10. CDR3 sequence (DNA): TGTGCCAGCAGCTCCAGCCTAGCGGGGGGACTTACCTACAATGAGCAGTTCTTC. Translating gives CASSSSLAGGLTYNEQFF.

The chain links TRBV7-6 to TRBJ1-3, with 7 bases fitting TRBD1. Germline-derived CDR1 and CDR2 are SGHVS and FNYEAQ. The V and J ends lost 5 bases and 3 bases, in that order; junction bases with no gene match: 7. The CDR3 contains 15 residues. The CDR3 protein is CASSEDRAIGNTIYF. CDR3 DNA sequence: TGTGCCAGCAGCGAAGACAGGGCTATTGGAAACACCATATATTTT. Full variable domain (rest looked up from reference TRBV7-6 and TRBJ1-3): GAGVSQSPRYKVTKRGQDVALRCDPISGHVSLYWYRQALGQGPEFLTYFNYEAQQDKSGLPNDRFSAERPEGSISTLTIQRTEQRDSAMYRCASSEDRAIGNTIYFGEGSWLTVV.

The CDR3 reads CASSGGDYEQYF. The CDR3, as DNA: TGTGCCAGCAGCGGCGGGGACTACGAGCAGTACTTC. The chain joins TRBV7-9 to TRBJ2-7; D is possibly TRBD2 (6 bases). Trimming removed 5 bases at V and 3 bases at J, with 8 bases between. Germline V gene sequence: CDR1 SEHNR, CDR2 FQNEAQ (reference sequence). The CDR3 is 12 residues long.

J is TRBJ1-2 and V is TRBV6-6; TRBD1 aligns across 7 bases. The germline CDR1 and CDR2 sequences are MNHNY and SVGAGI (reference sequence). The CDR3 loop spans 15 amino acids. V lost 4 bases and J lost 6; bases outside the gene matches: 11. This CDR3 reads CASSLPEEGANGYTF. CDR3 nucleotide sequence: TGTGCCAGCAGTTTACCCGAGGAGGGGGCGAATGGCTACACCTTC.

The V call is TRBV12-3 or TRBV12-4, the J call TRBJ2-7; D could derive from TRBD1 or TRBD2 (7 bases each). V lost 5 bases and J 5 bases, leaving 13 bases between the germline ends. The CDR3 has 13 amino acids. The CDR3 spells CASSPRGGNEQYF. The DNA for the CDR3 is TGTGCCAGCAGTCCCAGGGGGGGGAACGAGCAGTACTTC.

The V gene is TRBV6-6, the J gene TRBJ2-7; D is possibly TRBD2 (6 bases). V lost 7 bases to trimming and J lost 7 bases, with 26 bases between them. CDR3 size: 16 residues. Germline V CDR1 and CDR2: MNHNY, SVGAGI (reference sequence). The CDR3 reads CASNPALGQRVAEQYF. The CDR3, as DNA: TGTGCCAGCAACCCAGCCCTGGGCCAGCGGGTGGCAGAGCAGTACTTC.

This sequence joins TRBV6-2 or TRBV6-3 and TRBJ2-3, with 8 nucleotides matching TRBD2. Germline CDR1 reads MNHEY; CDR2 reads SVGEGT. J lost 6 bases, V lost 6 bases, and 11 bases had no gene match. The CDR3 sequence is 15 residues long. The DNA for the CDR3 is TGTGCCAGCAGCCCTCCCCAGCGGGGGTGGGATACGCAGTATTTT. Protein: CASSPPQRGWDTQYF.

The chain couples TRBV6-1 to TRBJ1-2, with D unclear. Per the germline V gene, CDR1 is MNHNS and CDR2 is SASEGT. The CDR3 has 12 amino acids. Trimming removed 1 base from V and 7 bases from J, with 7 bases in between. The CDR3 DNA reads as TGTGCCAGCAGTGAAGAGCGGGGTGGCTACACCTTC. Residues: CASSEERGGYTF.

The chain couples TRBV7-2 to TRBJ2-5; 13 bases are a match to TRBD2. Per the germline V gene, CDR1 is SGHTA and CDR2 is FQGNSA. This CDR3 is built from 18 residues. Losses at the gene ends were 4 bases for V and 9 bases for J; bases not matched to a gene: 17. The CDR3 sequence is CASSSFSGTSGASGSQYF. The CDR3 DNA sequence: TGTGCCAGCAGCTCGTTCTCCGGGACTAGCGGGGCCTCGGGGTCCCAGTACTTC.

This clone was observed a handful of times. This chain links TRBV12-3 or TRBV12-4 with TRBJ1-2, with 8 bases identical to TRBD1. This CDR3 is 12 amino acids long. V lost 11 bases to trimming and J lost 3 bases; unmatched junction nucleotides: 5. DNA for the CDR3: TGTGCCGGCGAGACAGGGGACTATGGCTACACCTTC. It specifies CAGETGDYGYTF.

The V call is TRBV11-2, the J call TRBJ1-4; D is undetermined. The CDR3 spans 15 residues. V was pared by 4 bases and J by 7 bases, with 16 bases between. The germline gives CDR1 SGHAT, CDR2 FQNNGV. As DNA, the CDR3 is TGTGCCAGCAGCTCACTTCGCGAGGGAAGTGAAAAACTGTTTTTT. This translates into CASSSLREGSEKLFF.

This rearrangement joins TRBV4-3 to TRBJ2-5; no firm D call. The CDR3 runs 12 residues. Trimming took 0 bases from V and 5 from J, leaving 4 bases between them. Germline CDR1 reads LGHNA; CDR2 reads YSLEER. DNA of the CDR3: TGCGCCAGCAGCCAAGATCGGGAGACCCAGTACTTC. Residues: CASSQDRETQYF.